The 7 T cell receptor beta chains presented below share a single source sample, sequenced in a study of blood T cell repertoires in COVID-19. The assay was immunoSEQ multiplex PCR, and TCRdb's table has in-frame clones only and misses some. Among 100,000 to 150,000 clones listed, approximately 86% were seen once. The material sequenced was PBMCs or T cells enriched from blood (not recorded which). The receptor set was obtained from a woman between 50 and 59 years old who had recovered from COVID-19.

The chain employs TRBV20-1 and TRBJ2-5; possible D gene TRBD1, 5 bases. Between the trimmed V and J ends, which lost 3 bases and 5 bases, there was a span of 19 bases. Germline values: CDR1 DFQATT, CDR2 SNEGSKA (reference sequence). This CDR3 spans 15 amino acids. CDR3 residues: CSASGSPGRSETQYF. For the CDR3, the DNA is TGCAGTGCTAGTGGCTCTCCAGGGCGTTCGGAGACCCAGTACTTC.

V gene TRBV2 combines with J gene TRBJ1-3, with D perhaps matching TRBD1 (6 bases). CDR3 length equals 15 residues. Germline CDR1 is SNHLY and CDR2 is FYNNEI. With 2 bases removed from V and 2 bases from J, the gap between germline ends came to 10 bases. The CDR3 DNA follows: TGTGCCAGCAGTGAATGGGGGCCCCCTGGAAACACCATATATTTT. Encoded protein: CASSEWGPPGNTIYF.

The chain combines TRBV7-9 with TRBJ2-4; D perhaps matches TRBD1 (5 bases). Germline CDR1 reads SEHNR; CDR2 reads FQNEAQ (reference sequence). The ends were cut back, 2 bases at V and 5 bases at J, with 10 bases in the middle. The CDR3 sequence is 14 residues long. This CDR3 reads CASSLSDMENIQYF. DNA for the CDR3: TGTGCCAGCAGCTTATCGGACATGGAAAACATTCAGTACTTC.

This clone was recorded once. V usage is TRBV4-1 and J usage is TRBJ1-5; unclear D gene. Germline CDR1 is MGHRA and CDR2 is YSYEKL. V shed 0 bases and J shed 4 bases, with 10 bases lying between them. CDR3 length equals 15 residues. CDR3: CASSQDVAGNQPQHF. The CDR3 bases are TGCGCCAGCAGCCAAGACGTGGCGGGTAATCAGCCCCAGCATTTT.

The J gene is TRBJ2-4, the V gene TRBV10-1; the D is unclear. The CDR3 loop spans 16 amino acids. The germline V gene encodes CDR1 WNHNN and CDR2 SYGVQD (reference sequence). Between the trimmed V and J ends, which lost 3 bases and 1 base, there was a span of 13 bases. CDR3 coding DNA: TGCGCCAGCAGTGATGGGCAGCTCCACGCCAAAAACATTCAGTACTTC. This translates into CASSDGQLHAKNIQYF.

The chain recombines TRBV5-5 with TRBJ2-3; 7 bases line up with TRBD1. This CDR3 has 15 amino acids. Germline CDR1 reads SGHKS; CDR2 reads YYEKEE (reference sequence). The junction had 6 bases not matched to a gene; V was cut back by 3 bases and J by 2 bases. The CDR3 coding sequence is TGTGCCAGCAGCTGGACGGGACAGTTCACAGATACGCAGTATTTT. Its protein is CASSWTGQFTDTQYF.

V is TRBV4-2 and J is TRBJ2-3; 8 nucleotides align to TRBD2. Germline lookup yields CDR1 LGHNA and CDR2 YNFKEQ. The trim removed 0 bases at V and 1 base at J, leaving 3 bases unmatched. The CDR3 spans 16 residues. CDR3 nucleotide sequence: TGTGCCAGCAGCCAAGACGGGACTAGACGCACAGATACGCAGTATTTT. It specifies CASSQDGTRRTDTQYF.